This passage covers 4 T cell receptor beta chains from one sample sequenced in a study of cytomegalovirus exposure and HLA in healthy donors. In the PCR, 60 Vbeta and 13 Jbeta primers were used. The assay was immunoSEQ multiplex PCR, and TCRdb's table has in-frame clones only and misses some. The table includes approximately 86,000 clones, 60% to 80% detected once. Sequencing was carried out using PBMCs. The receptor source for this set is a man in his 60s in good health and CMV-seronegative.

The chain combines TRBV10-3 with TRBJ1-1; weak D call: TRBD1 (5 bases). The CDR3 has 14 residues. Germline CDR1 ENHRY, CDR2 SYGVKD. The ends were cut back, 3 bases at V and 4 bases at J, with 12 bases in the middle. CDR3 bases: TGTGCCATCAGTGACCCGGGTAGGGGCACTGAAGCTTTCTTT. It translates to CAISDPGRGTEAFF.

The chain links TRBV6-1 to TRBJ1-2; 10 nucleotides agree with TRBD1. This CDR3 has 13 amino acids. Germline lookup yields CDR1 MNHNS and CDR2 SASEGT. V lost 3 bases, J lost 8 bases, and 3 bases stayed unmatched. CDR3 DNA: TGTGCCAGCAGTGACCGGGACAGGGGAGGCTACACCTTC. This gives the protein CASSDRDRGGYTF.

This sequence joins TRBV2 and TRBJ1-5; D possibly corresponds to TRBD1 (5 bases). Germline lookup yields CDR1 SNHLY and CDR2 FYNNEI. V shed 1 base and J shed 0 bases, with 7 bases lying between them. There are 15 residues in the CDR3. This chain's CDR3 is CASSEGQYSNQPQHF. The CDR3 DNA follows: TGTGCCAGCAGTGAAGGACAGTATAGCAATCAGCCCCAGCATTTT.

The V and J genes are TRBV28 and TRBJ1-5; 10 nucleotides agree with TRBD1. Germline CDR1 and CDR2: MDHEN and SYDVKM. V lost 4 bases, J lost 6 bases, and 6 bases stayed unmatched. The CDR3 runs 15 residues. The CDR3 spells CASSSGQGVIQPQHF. The CDR3 nucleotides are TGTGCCAGCAGTTCAGGACAGGGGGTGATTCAGCCCCAGCATTTT.